The 5 T cell receptor beta chains given below trace back to one sample, sequenced in a study of regulatory T cells in long-lasting Graves disease. Time point here: newly diagnosed GD, antithyroid drugs for less than 3 months. The TCR library used RNA extracted from PBMCs. Assembly of TCR beta libraries relied on iRepertoire HTBI primers together with Arm-PCR of CDR3 regions. TCRdb ran MiXCR on the multiplex PCR reads and lists one entry per CDR3 protein. The table records 450,000 to 600,000 distinct CDR3 sequences, about 17% of them present only once. These data were also filed under a second study, of T cells in Graves' hyperthyroidism and ophthalmopathy.

Here the sequenced sample was peripheral blood mononuclear cells (PBMCs), taken at new diagnosis, from a patient treated with antithyroid drugs. These receptors were collected from a man aged 40-49 years with Graves disease.

V gene TRBV12-3 or TRBV12-4 combines with J gene TRBJ2-2, with TRBD1 matching over 11 bases. The CDR3 has 19 residues. V lost 2 bases, J lost 3 bases, and 11 bases stayed unmatched. Here the CDR3 reads CASSLRRVGTGGYTGELFF. For the CDR3, the DNA is TGTGCCAGCAGTTTACGTCGGGTCGGGACAGGGGGATACACCGGGGAGCTGTTTTTT.

The chain links TRBV7-9 to TRBJ1-4; 8 bases match TRBD1. V dropped 5 bases and J dropped 8; count of bases not matched to a gene: 4. The CDR3 consists of 13 residues. From germline, CDR1 is SEHNR and CDR2 FQNEAQ (reference sequence). DNA for the CDR3: TGTGCCAGCAGCAGGACAGGGAACGAAAAACTGTTTTTT. Translated: CASSRTGNEKLFF.

At least ten counts were recorded for this clonotype. This chain joins TRBV12-3 or TRBV12-4 and TRBJ2-5; 7 bases align to TRBD2. This CDR3 comprises 15 residues. V trimming: 7 bases; J trimming: 3 bases; junction bases outside the gene matches: 11. CDR3 DNA: TGTGCCAGCATGCTACCGGGACTACCAGAAGAGACCCAGTACTTC. Translating gives CASMLPGLPEETQYF.

In its sample, this clonotype was seen a few times. The gene calls are TRBV2 and TRBJ2-7, with unresolved D. CDR1 is SNHLY, CDR2 FYNNEI, per germline. This CDR3 spans 12 amino acids. V gave up 1 base and J gave up 1 base, with 2 bases separating them. CDR3 region: CASSEESYEQYF. The CDR3 DNA reads TGTGCCAGCAGTGAAGAATCCTACGAGCAGTACTTC. The whole variable domain, filled in from reference TRBV2 and TRBJ2-7, reads EPEVTQTPSHQVTQMGQEVILRCVPISNHLYFYWYRQILGQKVEFLVSFYNNEISEKSEIFDDQFSVERPDGSNFTLKIRSTKLEDSAMYFCASSEESYEQYFGPGTRLTVT.

This clonotype has more than one count but fewer than ten. The rearrangement joins TRBV29-1 to TRBJ2-3, with D possibly TRBD1 on 6 matching bases. Germline assignment: CDR1 SQVTM and CDR2 ANQGSEA. The CDR3 runs to 13 residues. Trimming removed 6 bases from V and 0 bases from J, with 10 bases in between. The CDR3 region has the DNA TGCAGCGTCTGGGACATAAGCACAGATACGCAGTATTTT. It codes for CSVWDISTDTQYF.